This T cell receptor (beta chain) was sequenced during a study of T-cell reconstitution after alpha-beta-depleted transplantation in children. As to this clonotype: What it recognizes is unknown.

Unique molecular identifiers featured in how the TCRbeta library was prepared. A single record per CDR3 protein comes from TCRdb applying MiXCR to the PCR reads. This sample has around 250,000 distinct CDR3 sequences, with more than 20% found just once. Study-wide results and limits: Counts and diversity of T cells one year after transplant came mostly from newly produced T cells.

CDR3 length: 12 amino acids. Germline CDR1 is DFQATT and CDR2 is SNEGSKA (reference sequence). The germline V and J ends were trimmed by 0 bases and 7 bases, with 10 bases remaining between them. The V gene is TRBV20-1, the J gene TRBJ2-7; D not certain. The sample consisted of PBMCs, taken before TCRalphabeta/CD19-depleted stem cell transplant. This TCR was sampled from a girl aged 2 to 9 with Fanconi anemia, due to receive a stem cell transplant. The CDR3 loop is CSARDISREQYF. The CDR3 nucleotides read TGCAGTGCTAGAGATATTTCGAGGGAGCAGTACTTC.